The 11 T cell receptor beta chains below were found in one sample sequenced in a study of low-dose radiotherapy and immunotherapy resistance in tumors. Priming of first-strand cDNA relied on TRAV- and TRBV-specific primers (covering alpha and beta chains). A constant-region primer paired with the V-primer adapter amplified TCRs over about 19 PCR cycles. Each CDR3 protein gets one entry after TCRdb re-called the reads with MiXCR. Among over 7,000 distinct CDR3 sequences listed, about 59% were seen once. These receptors all come from a human donor with advanced metastatic prostate, ovarian, gallbladder or colorectal cancer (not recorded which). This table probably holds off-target reads from a library built for another chain.

This clonotype was observed a handful of times. The CDR3 sequence: CASNPGREEKLFF. CDR3 DNA: TGTGCCAGCAACCCGGGGCGAGAGGAAAAACTGTTTTTT. The genes are TRBV28 and TRBJ1-4, with TRBD1 as a possible D gene (5 bases). Trimming cost V 7 bases and J 8 bases, with 14 bases left between them. From germline, CDR1 is MDHEN and CDR2 SYDVKM. There are 13 residues in the CDR3.

This sequence joins TRBV28 and TRBJ2-7; D is ambiguous. The V end was cut by 5 bases, the J end by 3 bases, with 8 bases between. The CDR3 is made up of 12 amino acids. Per the germline V gene, CDR1 is MDHEN and CDR2 is SYDVKM. The chain's CDR3 is CASSTDLYEQYF. The CDR3 region has the DNA TGTGCCAGCAGTACTGACCTCTACGAGCAGTACTTC. The whole variable domain, filled in from reference TRBV28 and TRBJ2-7, reads DVKVTQSSRYLVKRTGEKVFLECVQDMDHENMFWYRQDPGLGLRLIYFSYDVKMKEKGDIPEGYSVSREKKERFSLILESASTNQTSMYLCASSTDLYEQYFGPGTRLTVT.

The chain has TRBV6-1 and TRBJ2-7, with D uncertain. From germline, CDR1 is MNHNS and CDR2 SASEGT. V dropped 2 bases and J dropped 2 bases, with 4 bases sitting between them. The CDR3 loop spans 12 amino acids. The CDR3: CASSELPYEQYF. CDR3 sequence (DNA): TGTGCCAGCAGTGAACTCCCCTACGAGCAGTACTTC.

The chain carries TRBV7-9 and TRBJ2-3; TRBD1 agrees at 9 bases. The junction had 5 bases not matched to a gene; V was cut back by 3 bases and J by 7 bases. The CDR3 runs 14 residues. Germline V gene lookup returns CDR1 SEHNR and CDR2 FQNEAQ (reference sequence). CDR3 nucleotide sequence: TGTGCCAGCAGCTTCGGGACAGGGAAGAATACGCAGTATTTT. Translated: CASSFGTGKNTQYF.

This chain joins TRBV28 and TRBJ2-7, with unresolved D. The CDR3 runs 13 residues. Germline CDR1 MDHEN, CDR2 SYDVKM. V was pared by 2 bases and J by 2 bases, with 7 bases between. CDR3 nucleotides: TGTGCCAGCAGTTTACACGTCACCTACGAGCAGTACTTC. This encodes CASSLHVTYEQYF.

In its sample, this clonotype is medium-sized. The gene calls are TRBV11-3 and TRBJ2-1; 14 bases are a match to TRBD2. The CDR3 extends over 18 amino acids. In germline, CDR1 is SGHNT, CDR2 YENEEA. Trimming cost V 0 bases and J 6 bases; bases outside gene matches: 7. The CDR3, as DNA: TGTGCCAGCAGCTTAGACCAGAGCGGGACTAGCGGGGGCAATGAGCAGTTCTTC. Translating it yields CASSLDQSGTSGGNEQFF. The full variable domain, in which reference TRBV11-3 and TRBJ2-1 provide the parts outside the CDR3, is EAGVVQSPRYKIIEKKQPVAFWCNPISGHNTLYWYLQNLGQGPELLIRYENEEAVDDSQLPKDRFSAERLKGVDSTLKIQPAELGDSAVYLCASSLDQSGTSGGNEQFFGPGTRLTVL.

The rearrangement uses TRBV12-3 or TRBV12-4 and TRBJ1-5; 7 bases are a match to TRBD1. This CDR3 region has 13 residues. V gave up 6 bases and J gave up 4 bases; unmatched junction bases: 3. In nucleotides, the CDR3 is TGTGCCAGCAGCACAGGGGAGAATCAGCCCCAGCATTTT. This encodes CASSTGENQPQHF.

V usage is TRBV2 and J usage is TRBJ1-1, with TRBD1 as a possible D gene (5 bases). V lost 4 bases to trimming and J lost 5 bases, with 8 bases between them. The CDR3 extends over 12 amino acids. The germline V gene encodes CDR1 SNHLY and CDR2 FYNNEI. This CDR3 is CASSVGGTEAFF. The CDR3, as DNA: TGTGCCAGCAGTGTCGGGGGTACTGAAGCTTTCTTT.

As regards this clonotype: An end of the junction differs from the germline gene, which may be a read error. The chain uses TRBV9 and TRBJ1-6, with 8 bases aligning to TRBD1. This CDR3 has 15 amino acids. Germline CDR1 SGDLS, CDR2 YYNGEE. The CDR3 DNA follows: TGTGCAATGAGAGCAGGGGGCACCAATGCAGGCAAATCAACCTTT. Its translation is CAMRAGGTNAGKSTF.

This clonotype has just a few counts. J is TRBJ1-2 and V is TRBV6-5, with TRBD1 identical over 10 bases. CDR1 and CDR2 from the germline V gene are MNHEY and SVGAGI. V lost 6 bases and J lost 4; bases outside the gene matches: 5. The CDR3 is made up of 14 amino acids. CDR3 region: CASRSDRGFYGYTF. The DNA for the CDR3 is TGTGCCAGCAGATCGGACAGGGGGTTCTATGGCTACACCTTC.

Only one count was recorded for this clonotype. The chain is built from TRBV6-1 and TRBJ1-2; D might be TRBD1 (5 bases). Trimming cost V 3 bases and J 5 bases, with 16 bases left between them. The CDR3 totals 15 residues. Germline CDR1 reads MNHNS; CDR2 reads SASEGT. CDR3 loop: CASSDVQGNWYGYTF. The CDR3 DNA is TGTGCCAGCAGTGACGTCCAGGGAAATTGGTATGGCTACACCTTC.